The TCR beta chain described here comes from a study of cytomegalovirus exposure and HLA in healthy donors (dated 2017 in TCRdb). Study-level background: An earlier analysis of roughly 610 of the donors reported over 250 Gb of sequence data and 90 million to 120 million unique TCR beta sequences obtained from about 200 million T cells. The study profiled the T cell repertoires of under 700 subjects by immunosequencing and related them to cytomegalovirus serostatus. Typing coverage varied by locus: about 620-640 donors for A, B, C, DRB1 and DQB1; approximately 560 for DQA1; more than 600 for DPA1; roughly 470 for DPB1. The later analysis used no new phenotypic data to find candidate immune exposures, relying instead on TCR beta sequences and their occurrence across donors. Among the roughly 410 genotyped donors, approximately 76% belonged to the genetic ancestry cluster associated with self-reported Caucasian donors. The study aimed to test whether signatures of past pathogen exposure could be identified by cataloging public T cell receptors. A later analysis re-examined previously published TCR beta repertoires from more than 600 donors and added high-resolution HLA genotyping to investigate patterns of TCR occurrence. About 300 gigabases of sequencing data and approximately 80 million unique TCR sequences were included in an early release covering under 650 HLA-typed donors. Both class I and class II loci were covered by HLA typing, at four-digit resolution. An earlier analysis of several hundred of the donors applied high-throughput TCR beta sequencing to assess whether each TCR beta V gene segment acted as functional or pseudogenic. Because of strong linkage in the cohort, roughly five DR-DQ haplotypes were treated as single units for association and clustering. In a later genetic analysis, genome-wide SNP genotypes for about three fifths of the roughly 670 donors were used, and that subset was treated as a discovery cohort. Alongside the repertoire data, information on donor age, sex, ethnicity and CMV serostatus was compiled. Among 300 to 500 genotyped donors of the cohort, an average of approximately 200,000 unique TCR beta nucleotide sequences was sequenced per donor, of which 15% to 20% were non-productive. Every discovery cohort repertoire had been produced on one sequencing platform. Besides the first cohort of roughly 700 subjects, a separate validation cohort made up of around 120 different subjects was used. To predict cytomegalovirus infection status, the study combined high-throughput TCR immunosequencing, statistical association of individual TCRs with disease status, and machine learning. What the authors observed across the whole study: In both the original and validation cohorts, the classifier was reported to diagnose cytomegalovirus status with high specificity and sensitivity. Broadly in line with IMGT annotations, most TCR beta V segments showed up in productive rearrangements about 87% or about 30% of the time in an earlier analysis of under 700 of the donors. Correlated functional status among segregating V segments might be attributable to linkage disequilibrium, but an unknown experimental factor could not be ruled out. Specific HLA alleles were associated with 15,000 to 20,000 TCR beta sequences at a false discovery rate of 0.05 in a later analysis. According to a later analysis, parvovirus B19, influenza, CMV and Epstein-Barr virus appeared linked to several top co-occurrence clusters. Some IMGT-functional V segments, including TRBV6-2 and TRBV6-3, could not be told apart with the 87-base-pair reads, so those segments were excluded. When HLA alleles, especially DR and DQ, strongly co-occurred, TCR associations were difficult to assign to individual alleles. A cluster of highly shared sequence variants was judged likely to be a technical artifact of the sequencing pipeline. Immune exposure information for the cohort was limited to CMV serostatus. The study gave a list of some 150 TCR beta chains associated with cytomegalovirus. A further reported finding was that TCR beta sequences accurately predicted the HLA-A and HLA-B alleles for most subjects in the first cohort. Most TCR sequences were seen in very few donors, while some public TCRs were found in many individuals. The earlier analysis of around 600 of the donors excluded around 17 rarely observed V segments, including chromosome 9 orphons, because counts were too low. A later genetic analysis reported fewer N-insertions in productive TCRs among donors in an Asian-associated ancestry cluster than the roughly 640-donor mean. Roughly uniform sequencing depth across donors was assumed in presence/absence analyses, although this assumption may not hold. Compared with equally common non-associated chains, HLA-associated TCR beta chains in a later analysis were more clonally expanded and had lower generation probabilities. In a later analysis, TCR association rates were found to vary across HLA loci, with the most associated TCRs seen for DRB1 alleles and the fewest for HLA-C alleles. HLA typing was unavailable for some donors at each locus, so association tests used only the typed subset. In a later genetic analysis, a missense DCLRE1C variant was associated with V-gene and J-gene trimming of TCR beta chains, and the association was replicated in an independent cohort. A later analysis found that most CMV-associated TCR beta chains appeared HLA-restricted, with HLA associations seemingly driven largely by CMV exposure. The cohort was sequenced for TCR beta chains only, and without alpha or paired-chain data the features that could be detected were limited. According to the authors, the approach could potentially be generalized to other disease states and immunological phenotypes. A few of the identified cytomegalovirus-associated TCR beta chains were confirmed in vitro to be specific for cytomegalovirus antigens.

The germline V gene yields SGHRS for CDR1 and YFSETQ for CDR2. Spanning cysteine to phenylalanine, the CDR3 consists of 12 amino acids. CDR3 DNA only is kept here, 36 bases in frame from base 1. V gives up 5 bases and J gives up 8 bases, and the segment between their germline ends measures 11 bases. The library relied on the immunoSEQ multiplex PCR assay. For the multiplex PCR, a mixture combining 60 forward primers for TCR Vbeta segments and 13 reverse primers for TCR Jbeta segments was used. The CDR3 region of rearranged TCR beta genes was amplified from genomic DNA by a multiplex PCR assay. The amplified TCR beta libraries were sequenced on the Illumina HiSeq System as 87-base-pair reads. The authors processed their data as follows. A later analysis tallied roughly 76 million unique TCR beta chains across the 610 or so repertoires, and about 12 million of those chains were shared by two or more donors. To remove PCR and sequencing errors, raw reads were error-corrected and collapsed into unique sequences using a nearest-neighbor algorithm that merged closely related sequences. Alignment of CDR3 sequences to IMGT reference sequences was used to assign V, D and J gene segments. For a sequence to be retained, at least a six-nucleotide match to both a V gene segment and a J gene segment was required. A rearrangement was called productive if the CDR3 had no stop codons and remained in frame with V and J, and every other rearrangement was called non-productive. CDR3 was defined according to IMGT convention as the region running from the second conserved V-encoded cysteine to the conserved J-encoded phenylalanine. In an earlier analysis of more than 550 of the donors, sequences lacking an unambiguous match to a single V gene segment were excluded. In an earlier analysis of around 600 of the donors, V segments were called functional above 56.7% productive rearrangements and were called segregating when the between-donor standard deviation exceeded 5%. A statistical classification framework was built for diagnosing cytomegalovirus status from the catalog of TCR beta chain sequences. V and J gene assignment, in a later analysis, came from comparing TCR nucleotide sequences with IMGT/GENE-DB human TR gene sequences. A later analysis assigned CDR3 sequences and most-parsimonious VDJ recombination scenarios with the TCRdist pipeline. In a later analysis, each TCR beta chain was defined by its CDR3 amino acid sequence together with its V-gene family, and reads lacking a unique V-gene family were excluded. To address suspected cross-contamination and a sequencing artifact, a later analysis removed 592 highly shared, low-generation-probability nucleotide sequences. In a later analysis, a clonal expansion index was calculated for each public chain from normalized within-repertoire ranks of inferred template counts. In a later analysis, generation probabilities were computed using a VDJ recombination model fitted to out-of-frame rearrangements, and the results were checked against IGoR. In a later analysis, hypergeometric tests were used to score TCR-TCR, TCR-HLA and TCR-CMV co-occurrence, with a repertoire-size bias correction applied to TCR pairs. To estimate false discovery rates, a later analysis permuted the HLA or CMV assignments 20 times. In a later analysis, co-occurring TCRs were grouped using DBSCAN, and TCRdist sequence similarity was added for clustering within HLA-allele-positive subsets. Repertoires with fewer than 30,000 or more than 120,000 public chains were left out of co-occurrence clustering, as were about 5 repertoires with anomalous nucleotide sharing. TCRdb limited this immuneACCESS table to in-frame rearrangements with V and J called. A share of clones is missing; checked studies link under half to unresolved V genes, and the rest is unexplained. That table gives V, J and clone size, and the DNA gave D and trimming. This sample's clone table shows under 200,000 clones. 0.79% of the sample comes from the top ten.

The cohort comprised 710 or so healthy bone marrow donors. All cohort members were sampled while nominally healthy, although unrecorded immune exposures were likely present. The donor was CMV seropositive and was included in the group of 250 to 300 seropositive cohort members. Every donor gave a peripheral blood sample, and the peripheral blood mononuclear cells from that sample were used for TCR beta sequencing. Genomic DNA extraction from the blood cell samples was performed with the Qiagen DNeasy Blood Extraction Kit. As regards this clone: It has no known antigen specificity.

The chain employs TRBV5-1 and TRBJ1-5, with TRBD1 perhaps the D gene, on 6 matching bases. Specimen: PBMCs. This clonotype was sampled from a woman aged 18-29 years in good health and CMV-seropositive. In nucleotides, the sequence is TGCGCCAGCAGGGCACCAGGGGAGCCCCAGCATTTT. Translated, it reads CASRAPGEPQHF.